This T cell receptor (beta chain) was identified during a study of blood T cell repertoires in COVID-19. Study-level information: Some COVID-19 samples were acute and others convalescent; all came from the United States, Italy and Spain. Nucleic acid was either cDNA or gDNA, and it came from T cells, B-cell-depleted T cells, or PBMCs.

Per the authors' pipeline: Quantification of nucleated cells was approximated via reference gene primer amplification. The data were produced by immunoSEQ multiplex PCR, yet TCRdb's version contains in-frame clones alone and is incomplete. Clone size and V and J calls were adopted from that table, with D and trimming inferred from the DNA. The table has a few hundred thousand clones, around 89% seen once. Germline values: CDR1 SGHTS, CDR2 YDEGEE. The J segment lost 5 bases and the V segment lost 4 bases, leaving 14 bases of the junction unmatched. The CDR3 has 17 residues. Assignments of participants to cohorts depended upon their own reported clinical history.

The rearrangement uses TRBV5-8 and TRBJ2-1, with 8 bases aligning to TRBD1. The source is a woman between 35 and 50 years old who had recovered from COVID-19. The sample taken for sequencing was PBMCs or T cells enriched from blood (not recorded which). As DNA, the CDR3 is TGTGCCAGCAGCCTCCCCCCCGGACAGGGCGGCGACAATGAGCAGTTCTTC. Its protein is CASSLPPGQGGDNEQFF.